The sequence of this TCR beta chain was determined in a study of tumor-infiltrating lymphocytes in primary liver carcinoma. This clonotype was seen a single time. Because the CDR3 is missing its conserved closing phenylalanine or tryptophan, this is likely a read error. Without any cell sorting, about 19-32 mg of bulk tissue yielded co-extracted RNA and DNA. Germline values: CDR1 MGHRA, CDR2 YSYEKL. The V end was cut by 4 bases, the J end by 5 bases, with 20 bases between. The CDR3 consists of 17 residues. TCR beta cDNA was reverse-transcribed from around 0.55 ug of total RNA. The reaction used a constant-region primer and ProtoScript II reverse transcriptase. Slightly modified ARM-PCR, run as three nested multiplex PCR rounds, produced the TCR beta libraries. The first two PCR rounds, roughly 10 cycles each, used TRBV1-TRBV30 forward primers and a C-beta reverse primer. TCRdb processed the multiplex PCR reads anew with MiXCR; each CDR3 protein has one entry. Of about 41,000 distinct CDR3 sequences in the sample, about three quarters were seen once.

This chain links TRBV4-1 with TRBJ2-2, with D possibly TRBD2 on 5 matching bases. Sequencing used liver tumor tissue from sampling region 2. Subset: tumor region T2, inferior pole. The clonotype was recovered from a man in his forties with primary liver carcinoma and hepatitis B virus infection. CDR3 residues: CASSPQTGILNTGELFS. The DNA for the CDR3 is TGCGCCAGCAGCCCCCAAACGGGGATCCTAAATACCGGGGAGCTGTTTTCT.